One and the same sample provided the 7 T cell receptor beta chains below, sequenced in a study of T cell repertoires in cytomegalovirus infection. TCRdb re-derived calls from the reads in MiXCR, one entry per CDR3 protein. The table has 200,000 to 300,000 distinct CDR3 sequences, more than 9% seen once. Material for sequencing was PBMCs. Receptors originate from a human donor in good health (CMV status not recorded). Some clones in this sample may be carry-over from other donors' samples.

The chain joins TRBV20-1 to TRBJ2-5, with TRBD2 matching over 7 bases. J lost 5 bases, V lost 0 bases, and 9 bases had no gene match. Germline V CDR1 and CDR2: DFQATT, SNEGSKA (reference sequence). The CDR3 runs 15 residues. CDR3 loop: CSARDGRGEGETQYF. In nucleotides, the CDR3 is TGCAGTGCTAGAGATGGGCGAGGGGAGGGGGAGACCCAGTACTTC.

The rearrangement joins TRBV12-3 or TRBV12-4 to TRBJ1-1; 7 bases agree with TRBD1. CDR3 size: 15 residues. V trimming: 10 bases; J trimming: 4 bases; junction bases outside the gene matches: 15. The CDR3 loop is CATQGGGGRGTEAFF. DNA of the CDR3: TGTGCCACCCAGGGCGGAGGGGGCCGTGGCACTGAAGCTTTCTTT.

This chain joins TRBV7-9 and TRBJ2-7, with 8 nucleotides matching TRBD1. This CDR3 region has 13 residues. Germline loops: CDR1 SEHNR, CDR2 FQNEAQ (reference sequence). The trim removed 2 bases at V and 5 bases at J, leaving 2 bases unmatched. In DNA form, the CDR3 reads TGTGCCAGCAGCTTACGGGACAGGAACGAGCAGTACTTC. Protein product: CASSLRDRNEQYF.

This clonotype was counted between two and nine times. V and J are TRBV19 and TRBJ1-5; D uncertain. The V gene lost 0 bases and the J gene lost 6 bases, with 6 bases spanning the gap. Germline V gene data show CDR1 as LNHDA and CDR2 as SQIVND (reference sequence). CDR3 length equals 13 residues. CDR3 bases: TGTGCCAGTAGTATAGATCCGGTTCAGCCCCAGCATTTT. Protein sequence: CASSIDPVQPQHF.

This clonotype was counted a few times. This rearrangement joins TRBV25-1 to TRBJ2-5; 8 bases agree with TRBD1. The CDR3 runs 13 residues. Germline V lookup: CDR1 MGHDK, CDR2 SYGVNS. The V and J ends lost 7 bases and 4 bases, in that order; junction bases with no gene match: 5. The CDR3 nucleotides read TGTGCCAGCACTCAGGGGGCCTTAGAGACCCAGTACTTC. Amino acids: CASTQGALETQYF.

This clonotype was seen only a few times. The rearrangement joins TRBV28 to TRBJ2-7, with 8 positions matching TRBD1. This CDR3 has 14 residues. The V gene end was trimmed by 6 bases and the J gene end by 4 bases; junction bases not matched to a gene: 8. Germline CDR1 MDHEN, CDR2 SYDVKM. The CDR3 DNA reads TGTGCCAGCAGCGGACAGGGAGAGGTATACGAGCAGTACTTC. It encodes CASSGQGEVYEQYF.

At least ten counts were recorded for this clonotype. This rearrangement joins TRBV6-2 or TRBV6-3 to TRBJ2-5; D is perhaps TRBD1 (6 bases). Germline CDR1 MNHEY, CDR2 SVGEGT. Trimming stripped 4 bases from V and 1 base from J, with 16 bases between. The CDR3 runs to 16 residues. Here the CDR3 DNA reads TGTGCCAGCAGTTTCTCTCCGACAGGCGGCCAAGAGACCCAGTACTTC. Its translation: CASSFSPTGGQETQYF.